This T cell receptor (beta chain) is drawn from a study of CDR3 diversity in severe acne. Each CDR3 protein gets one entry after TCRdb re-called the PCR reads with MiXCR. The sample has 90,000 or so distinct CDR3 sequences, 45% to 50% seen once. Germline assignment: CDR1 LNHDA and CDR2 SQIVND (reference sequence). V lost 6 bases and J lost 3, with 6 bases in between. The CDR3 is made up of 13 amino acids. Sequenced input: blood. This chain links TRBV19 with TRBJ2-6; D is unresolved. The origin of this receptor is a male donor in good health, serving as a control. The CDR3 spells CASRIGGANVLTF. The CDR3 DNA reads TGTGCCAGTAGAATCGGTGGGGCCAACGTCCTGACTTTC.